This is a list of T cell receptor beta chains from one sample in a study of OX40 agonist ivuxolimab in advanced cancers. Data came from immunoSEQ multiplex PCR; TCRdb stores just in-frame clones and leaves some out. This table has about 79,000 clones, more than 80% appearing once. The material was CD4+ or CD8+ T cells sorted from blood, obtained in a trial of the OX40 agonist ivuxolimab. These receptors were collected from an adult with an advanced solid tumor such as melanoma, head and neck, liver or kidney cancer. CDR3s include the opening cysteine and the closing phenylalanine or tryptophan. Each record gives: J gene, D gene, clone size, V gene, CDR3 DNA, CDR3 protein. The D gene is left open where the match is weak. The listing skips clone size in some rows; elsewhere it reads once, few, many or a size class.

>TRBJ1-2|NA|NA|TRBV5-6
TGTGCCAGCAGCTTGGTGGATAGGGGTGGCGGCTACACCTTC
CASSLVDRGGGYTF
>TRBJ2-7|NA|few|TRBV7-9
TGTGCCAGCAGCCCAGAGTTCTCCTACGAGCAGTACTTC
CASSPEFSYEQYF
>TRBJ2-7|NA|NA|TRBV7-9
TGTGCCAGCAGCCCTAGGGGACATTCCTCCTACGAGCAGTACTTC
CASSPRGHSSYEQYF
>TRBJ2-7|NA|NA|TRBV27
TGTGCCAGCAAACAGGGTACTGCCTACGAGCAGTACTTC
CASKQGTAYEQYF
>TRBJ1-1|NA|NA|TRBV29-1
TGCAGCGTTGCTAGAGGGAACACTGAAGCTTTCTTT
CSVARGNTEAFF
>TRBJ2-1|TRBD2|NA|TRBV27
TGTGCCAGCAGTTTATTCCTGGGTAGCGGGGCGTCACGGGAGCAGTTCTTC
CASSLFLGSGASREQFF
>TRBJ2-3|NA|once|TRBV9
TGTGCCAGCAGCGTAGGGATGGCCGGCTCTAGCACAGATACGCAGTATTTT
CASSVGMAGSSTDTQYF
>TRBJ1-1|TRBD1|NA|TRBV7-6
TGTGCCAGCAGCTCCACAGGGGGCGGGAACACTGAAGCTTTCTTT
CASSSTGGGNTEAFF
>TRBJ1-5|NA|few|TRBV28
TGTGCCAGCACAGATAGCAATCAGCCCCAGCATTTT
CASTDSNQPQHF
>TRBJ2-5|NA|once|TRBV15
TGTGCCACCAGCACCCTCACAGGGGCAGGGAGGGAGACCCAGTACTTC
CATSTLTGAGRETQYF
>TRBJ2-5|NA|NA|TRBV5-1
TGCGCCAGCAGCTCGCCGTCCGGGGACCGTCAAGAGACCCAGTACTTC
CASSSPSGDRQETQYF
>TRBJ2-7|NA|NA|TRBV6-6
TGTGCCAGCAGTTACGACGGGTCTTACGAGCAGTACTTC
CASSYDGSYEQYF
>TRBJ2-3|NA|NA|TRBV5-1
TGCGCCAGCAGCTTCGGCAGCACAGATACGCAGTATTTT
CASSFGSTDTQYF
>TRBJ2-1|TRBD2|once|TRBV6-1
TGTGCCAGCAGTGCCAACAGGGGGATAACTAGCGGGAGGCCCTACAATGAGCAGTTCTTC
CASSANRGITSGRPYNEQFF
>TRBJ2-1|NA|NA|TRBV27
TGTGCCAGCAGTCCTAGGACAGCCTACAATGAGCAGTTCTTC
CASSPRTAYNEQFF
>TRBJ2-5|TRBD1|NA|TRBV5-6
TGTGCCAGCAGCCTAGGACAGGGGTCATTGGAGACCCAGTACTTC
CASSLGQGSLETQYF
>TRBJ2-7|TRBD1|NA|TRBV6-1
TGTGCCGGCGCAATACAGGGGACCTACGAGCAGTACTTC
CAGAIQGTYEQYF
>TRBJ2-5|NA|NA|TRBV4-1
TGCGCCAGCAGCCAAGAAAGAGGTGAGACCCAGTACTTC
CASSQERGETQYF
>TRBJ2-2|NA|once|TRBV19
TGTGCCAGTAGTACGCCGGGCCTTCGGCGCGGCACCGGGGAGCTGTTTTTT
CASSTPGLRRGTGELFF
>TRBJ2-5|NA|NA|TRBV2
TGTGCCAGCAGTGAGGCCATAACAGGTTCCCAAGAGACCCAGTACTTC
CASSEAITGSQETQYF
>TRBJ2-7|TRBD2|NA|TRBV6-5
TGTGCCAGCAGACGGGTAGCGGGGGAGACGCACGAGCAGTACTTC
CASRRVAGETHEQYF
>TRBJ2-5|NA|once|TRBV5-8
TGTGCCAGCAGTAAAAAAGGCGGTAAAGAGACCCAGTACTTC
CASSKKGGKETQYF
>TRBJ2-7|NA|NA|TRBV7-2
TGTGCCAGCAGCTTCCTGTCCTACGAGCAGTACTTC
CASSFLSYEQYF
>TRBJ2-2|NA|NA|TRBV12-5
TGTGCTAGTGGCACACAGGGTTACACCGGGGAGCTGTTTTTT
CASGTQGYTGELFF
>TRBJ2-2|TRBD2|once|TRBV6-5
TGTGCCAGCAGTTACACCCGGACTAGTATCCCCGGGGAGCTGTTTTTT
CASSYTRTSIPGELFF
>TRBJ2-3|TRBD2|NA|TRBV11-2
TGTGCCAGCAGCCGTATCGGGGGGGCGGGAGATACGCAGTATTTT
CASSRIGGAGDTQYF
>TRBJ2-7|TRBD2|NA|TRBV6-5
TGTGCCAGCAGTTACGGCCGGGGTAGCGGGTACGAGCAGTACTTC
CASSYGRGSGYEQYF
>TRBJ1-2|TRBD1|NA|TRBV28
TGTGCCAGCAGCACCCGGGACAGCTACTATGGCTACACCTTC
CASSTRDSYYGYTF
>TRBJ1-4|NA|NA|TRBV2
TGTGCCAGCAGTCGGGACAATCCTTTGAGGGGTAATGAAAAACTGTTTTTT
CASSRDNPLRGNEKLFF
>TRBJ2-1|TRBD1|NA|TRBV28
TGTGCCAGCAGTTCTTACAGGGGGCAGTTCTTC
CASSSYRGQFF
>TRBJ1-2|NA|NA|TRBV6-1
TGTGCCAGCAGTGTATTCGCAGGGGCGGACTATGGCTACACCTTC
CASSVFAGADYGYTF
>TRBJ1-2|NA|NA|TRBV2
TGTGCCAGCAGTGTCGGTAGGGATGGAGGCTACACCTTC
CASSVGRDGGYTF
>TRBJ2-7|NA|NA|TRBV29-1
TGCAGCGTTACCCTTTCGACAGGTCTGGGGGAGCAGTACTTC
CSVTLSTGLGEQYF